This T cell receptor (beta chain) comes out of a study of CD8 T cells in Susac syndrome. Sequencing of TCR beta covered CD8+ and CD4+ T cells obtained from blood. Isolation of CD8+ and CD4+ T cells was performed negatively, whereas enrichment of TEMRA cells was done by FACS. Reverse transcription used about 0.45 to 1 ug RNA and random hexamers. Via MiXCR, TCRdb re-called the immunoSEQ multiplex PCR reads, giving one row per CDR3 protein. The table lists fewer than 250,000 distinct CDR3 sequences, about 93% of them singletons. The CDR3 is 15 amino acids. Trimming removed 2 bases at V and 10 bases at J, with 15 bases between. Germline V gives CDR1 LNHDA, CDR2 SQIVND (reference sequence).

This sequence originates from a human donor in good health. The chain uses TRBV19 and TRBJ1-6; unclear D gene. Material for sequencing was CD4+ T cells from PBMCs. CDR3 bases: TGTGCCAGTAGTATAAGCGGCCTCGGACGCTCACCCCTCCACTTT. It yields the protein CASSISGLGRSPLHF.